This TCR beta chain was sequenced for a study of shared clonotypes between healthy human individuals (dated by TCRdb to the early 2020s). A note on the overall study: Two women and three men aged 18 to 49 years were included in the cohort. Blood TCR repertoires of five healthy adults were deeply sequenced to estimate repertoire size and the extent of clonotype sharing between individuals. Per donor, leukapheresis produced somewhere between about 0.8 and 9.5 billion PBMCs. For each donor, three plates each were used for CD4 naive and CD4 memory, two plates were used for CD8 naive, and one plate was used for CD8 memory. Libraries were prepared and TCR repertoires were sequenced by different laboratories using diverse techniques, in order to increase sequencing depth and limit assay-specific biases. General findings and caveats noted by the study authors: Only blood was sampled, and tissue TCR repertoires likely differ from those in blood. Naive subsets generally had larger estimated clonotype richness than memory subsets did. Because the study included a small number of donors, the genetic and exposure-history diversity represented was limited. Around 5% of naive CD4, 3.5% of naive CD8, roughly 2.4% of memory CD4, and 0.35% to 0.5% of memory CD8 clonotypes were shared across a few donors. Compared with non-shared clonotypes, clonotypes shared by all four sorted-subset donors had higher generation probabilities. Pairwise subsampling indicated that sequencing depth was expected to affect the degree of clonotype sharing among donors. Incomplete sequencing was indicated by rarefaction of sorted-subset datasets, despite the large sequencing depth.

The CDR3 runs 15 residues from the cysteine to the phenylalanine. Solely the CDR3 DNA is kept, with 45 bases framed from the first base. The V end gives up 5 bases and the J end 8 bases, leaving 11 bases in the junction not matched to a gene. As encoded in the germline V gene, CDR1 is SGHDN while CDR2 is FVKESK. Donors were healthy HIV-negative adults with no recently reported acute infections or vaccinations. Every donor was a Caucasian adult living in Nashville, Tennessee, USA. CD4+ T cells were enriched through magnetic negative selection, after which naive cells were positively selected on CD45RA and the remaining negative fraction served as the memory subset. Blood was obtained by leukapheresis, after which PBMCs were separated by Ficoll-Histopaque density gradient centrifugation and cryopreserved in liquid nitrogen vapor phase. Analytical flow cytometry was used to check the purity and quantity of every magnetically sorted T cell population. Genomic DNA was isolated from every sorted fraction and measured by UV absorbance on a Nanodrop 2000c.

As to this clone: Its recognized antigen is unknown. Per-base quality was not reported, and no clone a single base away is much larger than it.

Using the deep immunoSEQ assay, TCR CDR3 regions were amplified from genomic DNA by multiplex PCR. Extracted genomic DNA from each cell subset was spread evenly across all wells of several immunoSEQ 96-well plates, with each plate serving as a replicate. For sorted subsets, each replicate PCR was loaded with approximately 200 ng genomic DNA, equivalent to 25,000 to 35,000 T cell genomes. Purified libraries were measured with a Qubit 3.0 fluorometer, size-checked on a Bioanalyzer 2100, and measured again with the KAPA Library Quantification kit. A separate single-read 150-cycle Illumina NextSeq 550 flow cell was used to sequence each immunoSEQ 96-well plate. Regarding the original processing steps: Because only junctional sequences without quality scores were contained in the immunoSEQ output, filtering matching that applied to full-length reads could not be performed. To assign V/J genes and CDR3, sequences were annotated against IMGT germline references using PyIR, a Python wrapper for IgBLAST v1.9. Any read was removed if the V/J assignment was weak (E-value above 1e-6), the CDR3 was missing, or the read contained stop codons, out-of-frame junctions, or ambiguous translated residues. A V3J clonotype was defined by an identical inferred V gene, J gene, and CDR3 amino acid sequence. Percentage overlap between repertoires was computed as shared unique clonotypes divided by the size of the smaller repertoire. Richness of each repertoire was evaluated using RTK rarefaction, the Chao1 estimator, and Recon v2.1 estimates of unobserved clonotypes. OLGA was used to compute generation probabilities for all TCRbeta clonotypes that the gDNA method yielded from a handful of donors. The table comes from immuneACCESS by way of TCRdb, which keeps in-frame sequences with V and J called. Part of the clones is missing from these tables; in studies checked, under half for an unresolved V gene and the rest for unknown reasons. From that table come the V and J calls and clone size; the DNA was used to work out D and trimming. This sample lists 950,000 to 1,100,000 clones; around 76% were detected once. The leading ten clones occupy 1.4% of the sample.

Recombination connected TRBV14 to TRBJ1-4, with TRBD1 matching 7 junction bases. Sample: memory CD4+ T cells sorted from blood. The cell subset or site label of this sample denotes: CD45RA-negative fraction. The sequence derives from a man younger than 35 in good health. This receptor carries the CDR3 CASSFRTGGREKLFF. The sequenced DNA is TGTGCCAGCAGCTTCCGGACAGGAGGGCGGGAAAAACTGTTTTTT.